The 19 T cell receptor beta chains in this list originate from one sample, sequenced in a study of blood T cell repertoires in COVID-19. Profiling relied on immunoSEQ multiplex PCR, and the TCRdb table lists in-frame clones only, not all of them. The repertoire holds about 170,000 clones, with 70% to 90% as singletons. The specimen sequenced was peripheral blood. The receptors here all came from an elderly woman in a cohort sampled during active or convalescent COVID-19.

This clone was observed a single time. V and J are TRBV19 and TRBJ1-6; D ambiguous. V dropped 0 bases and J dropped 8 bases, with 8 bases sitting between them. The germline V gene has CDR1 LNHDA and CDR2 SQIVND (reference sequence). The CDR3 is made up of 14 amino acids. The DNA for the CDR3 is TGTGCCAGTAGTATAGAGTACCGGGATTCACCCCTCCACTTT. Residues: CASSIEYRDSPLHF.

The rearrangement uses TRBV7-8 and TRBJ2-1, with 11 positions matching TRBD2. The CDR3 has 16 residues. Germline CDR1 SGHVS, CDR2 FQNEAQ. J was trimmed by 9 bases and V by 2 bases; bases with no gene match: 9. This CDR3 is CASSLRLAGGRSEQFF. Written as DNA, the CDR3 is TGTGCCAGCAGCTTAAGGTTAGCGGGGGGGCGTAGTGAGCAGTTCTTC.

The V call is TRBV2, the J call TRBJ1-4, with D possibly TRBD1 on 5 matching bases. The CDR3 loop spans 13 amino acids. Trimming removed 8 bases from V and 6 bases from J, with 13 bases in between. In germline, CDR1 is SNHLY, CDR2 FYNNEI. The CDR3: CASQRGEDEKLFF. The CDR3 DNA is TGTGCCAGCCAGCGAGGGGAGGATGAAAAACTGTTTTTT.

The rearrangement uses TRBV5-6 and TRBJ2-1; 15 positions agree with TRBD2. The V segment lost 3 bases and the J segment 2 bases; nucleotides outside the gene matches: 6. The CDR3 has 18 amino acids. Per germline, CDR1 SGHDT and CDR2 YYEEEE. CDR3 residues: CASSSGTSGRRAYNEQFF. CDR3 sequence (DNA): TGTGCCAGCAGCTCAGGGACTAGCGGGAGGAGGGCCTACAATGAGCAGTTCTTC.

The CDR3 sequence is CASSSPQGAGEKLFF. DNA for the CDR3: TGTGCCAGCAGCTCCCCTCAGGGGGCGGGGGAAAAACTGTTTTTT. This chain joins TRBV7-9 and TRBJ1-4, with 8 bases fitting TRBD1. Per germline, CDR1 SEHNR and CDR2 FQNEAQ (reference sequence). V lost 4 bases to trimming and J lost 8 bases; unmatched junction nucleotides: 9. The CDR3 has 15 residues.

The chain recombines TRBV19 with TRBJ1-3, with a possible D match to TRBD1 (5 bases). The CDR3 is made up of 15 amino acids. In germline, CDR1 is LNHDA, CDR2 SQIVND (reference sequence). V dropped 3 bases and J dropped 0 bases, with 9 bases sitting between them. The CDR3 coding sequence is TGTGCCAGTAGTATTCTAGGGGACTCTGGAAACACCATATATTTT. Translating gives CASSILGDSGNTIYF. Combining the CDR3 with reference TRBV19 and TRBJ1-3 gives the whole variable domain DGGITQSPKYLFRKEGQNVTLSCEQNLNHDAMYWYRQDPGQGLRLIYYSQIVNDFQKGDIAEGYSVSREKKESFPLTVTSAQKNPTAFYLCASSILGDSGNTIYFGEGSWLTVV.

The chain links TRBV12-3 or TRBV12-4 to TRBJ1-2, with unresolved D. The CDR3 has 12 amino acids. Trimming took 3 bases from V and 4 from J, leaving 6 bases between them. CDR3 region: CASSFSAYGYTF. The CDR3 DNA reads as TGTGCCAGCAGTTTCAGTGCCTATGGCTACACCTTC.

The V gene is TRBV9, the J gene TRBJ2-5; TRBD2 is a possible D gene (6 bases). Germline-derived CDR1 and CDR2 are SGDLS and YYNGEE. This CDR3 is built from 16 residues. The V end lost 3 bases, the J end lost 5 bases, and 20 bases lay between the germline ends. DNA for the CDR3: TGTGCCAGCAGCGCCGATCTCTCCGGGGGAAAGGAGACCCAGTACTTC. Its translation: CASSADLSGGKETQYF.

This clone was seen once. This chain joins TRBV5-1 and TRBJ2-1; the D gene is possibly TRBD1 (5 bases). V was shortened by 0 bases and J by 2 bases, with 15 bases between the two germline ends. Germline values: CDR1 SGHRS, CDR2 YFSETQ. The CDR3 has 17 residues. The CDR3 region is CASSLVELIGAYNEQFF. DNA of the CDR3: TGCGCCAGCAGCTTGGTAGAGTTGATAGGGGCCTACAATGAGCAGTTCTTC.

The chain carries TRBV6-5 and TRBJ2-7, with D perhaps matching TRBD2 (6 bases). The V gene lost 2 bases and the J gene lost 0 bases, with 11 bases spanning the gap. Germline V gene sequence: CDR1 MNHEY, CDR2 SVGAGI. The CDR3 is 15 residues long. CDR3: CASSYGGTFSYEQYF. The CDR3 DNA reads TGTGCCAGCAGTTACGGGGGGACCTTCTCCTACGAGCAGTACTTC.

The genes are TRBV7-2 and TRBJ1-1, with TRBD1 matching over 7 bases. J lost 1 base, V lost 5 bases, and 4 bases had no gene match. Germline-derived CDR1 and CDR2 are SGHTA and FQGNSA. This CDR3 region has 14 residues. CDR3 residues: CASSPDRQNTEAFF. CDR3 DNA sequence: TGTGCCAGCAGCCCGGACAGGCAGAACACTGAAGCTTTCTTT.

The chain couples TRBV7-9 to TRBJ1-4, with TRBD1 as a possible D gene (5 bases). Trimming cost V 4 bases and J 8 bases, with 8 bases left between them. The length of the CDR3 is 12 residues. Germline assignment: CDR1 SEHNR and CDR2 FQNEAQ (reference sequence). The DNA for the CDR3 is TGTGCCAGCAGCTCTCAGGGCGAAAAACTGTTTTTT. It is translated as CASSSQGEKLFF. The whole variable domain, filled in from reference TRBV7-9 and TRBJ1-4, reads DTGVSQNPRHKITKRGQNVTFRCDPISEHNRLYWYRQTLGQGPEFLTYFQNEAQLEKSRLLSDRFSAERPKGSFSTLEIQRTEQGDSAMYLCASSSQGEKLFFGSGTQLSVL.

This chain joins TRBV21-1 and TRBJ2-7; no check of the table's D call, TRBD1, against the DNA was made. TRBV21-1 is deemed a pseudogene. The CDR3 has 15 amino acids. The CDR3 DNA sequence: TGTGCCAGCAAGGAGCGGGACAGGGGGCCCCACGAGCAGTACTTC. Its translation: CASKERDRGPHEQYF.

This clone was counted between two and nine times. V and J are TRBV20-1 and TRBJ1-1, with TRBD1 identical over 9 bases. J gave up 4 bases and V 3 bases, and 6 bases lay outside the gene matches. CDR3 length: 14 amino acids. CDR1 is DFQATT, CDR2 SNEGSKA, per germline (reference sequence). CDR3 amino acids: CSASLDRGSTEAFF. CDR3 in DNA: TGCAGTGCTAGTCTGGACAGGGGATCCACTGAAGCTTTCTTT.

The chain joins TRBV7-9 to TRBJ2-3, with D perhaps TRBD2 (6 bases). Between the trimmed V and J ends, which lost 5 bases and 14 bases, there was a span of 11 bases. CDR3 length equals 10 residues. Germline CDR1 is SEHNR and CDR2 is FQNEAQ (reference sequence). This CDR3 is CASSGGNPYF. The CDR3 nucleotides are TGTGCCAGCAGCGGCGGGAACCCGTATTTT.

This clone came up once. The chain combines TRBV5-5 with TRBJ2-5, with 7 bases that match TRBD2. V was clipped by 2 bases and J by 4 bases; unmatched bases: 5. Germline V gene data show CDR1 as SGHKS and CDR2 as YYEKEE (reference sequence). The CDR3 sequence is 14 residues long. The CDR3 nucleotides read TGTGCCAGCAGCTTTTTATCGGGAGGAGAGACCCAGTACTTC. Its protein product is CASSFLSGGETQYF.

The CDR3, as DNA: TGTGCCAGCAGCCCGGAGAGATGGGACACCGGGGAGCTGTTTTTT. It encodes CASSPERWDTGELFF. The rearrangement links TRBV2 to TRBJ2-2, with D hard to call. V shed 6 bases and J shed 3 bases, with 14 bases lying between them. The CDR3 is made up of 15 amino acids. CDR1 is SNHLY and CDR2 is FYNNEI in the germline V gene.

The rearrangement joins TRBV15 to TRBJ1-1, with D maybe TRBD1 (6 bases). With 8 bases removed from V and 4 bases from J, the gap between germline ends came to 14 bases. This CDR3 is built from 13 residues. In germline, CDR1 is LNHNV, CDR2 YYDKDF (reference sequence). CDR3 nucleotide sequence: TGTGCCACCGGGGGCAGTTATCTCACTGAAGCTTTCTTT. Protein product: CATGGSYLTEAFF.

The rearrangement links TRBV3-1 (or the pseudogene TRBV3-2) to TRBJ2-7; a possible D gene is TRBD2 (5 bases). The CDR3 has 16 residues. CDR1 is LGHDT and CDR2 is YNNKEL in the germline V gene (reference sequence). Between the trimmed V and J ends, which lost 2 bases and 3 bases, there was a span of 17 bases. The DNA for the CDR3 is TGTGCCAGCAGCCAAAGTGGAGGCGCGAGGGACTACGAGCAGTACGTC. It yields the protein CASSQSGGARDYEQYV.